This entry describes one T cell receptor (beta chain). Trimming removed 6 bases from V and 0 bases from J; junction bases left unmatched: 9. Germline CDR1 is LNHDA and CDR2 is SQIVND (reference sequence). The CDR3 is 17 amino acids. Original data processing: For nucleated cells, counts were estimated from reference gene primer amplification. Method: immunoSEQ multiplex PCR; TCRdb's copy keeps in-frame clones and lacks some. Clonal size and the V and J genes are those of that table, whereas D and trimming came from the DNA. The table has under 200,000 clones, around 86% seen once. The entry originates in a study of blood T cell repertoires in COVID-19.

What was sequenced was peripheral blood. The TCR was taken from a man aged 65 to 85 with acute or convalescent COVID-19. The chain combines TRBV19 with TRBJ2-3, with 10 bases aligning to TRBD2. The CDR3 spells CASRPGRSGRSTDTQYF. The CDR3 nucleotides read TGTGCCAGTAGACCAGGGCGTAGCGGGAGGAGCACAGATACGCAGTATTTT. Based on the CDR3 plus reference TRBV19 and TRBJ2-3, the full variable domain is DGGITQSPKYLFRKEGQNVTLSCEQNLNHDAMYWYRQDPGQGLRLIYYSQIVNDFQKGDIAEGYSVSREKKESFPLTVTSAQKNPTAFYLCASRPGRSGRSTDTQYFGPGTRLTVL.